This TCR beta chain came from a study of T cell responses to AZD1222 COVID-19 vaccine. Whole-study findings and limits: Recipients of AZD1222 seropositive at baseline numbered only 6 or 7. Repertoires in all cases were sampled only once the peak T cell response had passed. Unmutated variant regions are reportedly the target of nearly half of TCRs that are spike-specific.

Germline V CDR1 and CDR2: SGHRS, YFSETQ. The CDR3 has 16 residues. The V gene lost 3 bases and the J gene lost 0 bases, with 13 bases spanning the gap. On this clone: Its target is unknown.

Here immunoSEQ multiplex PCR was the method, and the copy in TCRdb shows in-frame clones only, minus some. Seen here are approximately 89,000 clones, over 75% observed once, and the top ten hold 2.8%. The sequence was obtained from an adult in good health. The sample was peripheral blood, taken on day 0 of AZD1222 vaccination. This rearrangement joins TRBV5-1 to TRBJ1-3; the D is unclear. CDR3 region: CASSSDGPSSGNTIYF. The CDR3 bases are TGCGCCAGCAGCTCGGACGGTCCCAGCTCTGGAAACACCATATATTTT.